The clone carrying this T cell receptor beta chain was observed a few times. Antigen unknown. This record belongs to a study of T cell repertoires in cytomegalovirus infection. Across the whole study: The public TCR beta signatures pointed to both CMV infection and matching HLA type.

Study observations and caveats: Based on cumulative public TCR beta family frequency, carriers of CMV plus the relevant HLA were identified. HLA-C-restricted TCR beta clonotypes specific for CMV led the ex vivo response.

This CDR3 region has 12 residues. V shed 6 bases, J shed 5 bases, and the junction held 3 bases outside the gene matches. Germline CDR1 ENHRY, CDR2 SYGVKD. In TCRdb, the reads were re-called with MiXCR into one record per CDR3 protein. The table lists around 740,000 distinct CDR3 sequences, 35% to 45% of them singletons, with roughly 2.9% in the top ten. This receptor was identified in a human donor in good health (CMV status not recorded). Some clones in this sample may be carry-over from other donors' samples. This sequence joins TRBV10-3 and TRBJ2-7; 8 bases match TRBD1. Sample: PBMCs. The CDR3 DNA reads as TGTGCCATCAGCGGACAGGGCCACGAGCAGTACTTC. Its translation is CAISGQGHEQYF.